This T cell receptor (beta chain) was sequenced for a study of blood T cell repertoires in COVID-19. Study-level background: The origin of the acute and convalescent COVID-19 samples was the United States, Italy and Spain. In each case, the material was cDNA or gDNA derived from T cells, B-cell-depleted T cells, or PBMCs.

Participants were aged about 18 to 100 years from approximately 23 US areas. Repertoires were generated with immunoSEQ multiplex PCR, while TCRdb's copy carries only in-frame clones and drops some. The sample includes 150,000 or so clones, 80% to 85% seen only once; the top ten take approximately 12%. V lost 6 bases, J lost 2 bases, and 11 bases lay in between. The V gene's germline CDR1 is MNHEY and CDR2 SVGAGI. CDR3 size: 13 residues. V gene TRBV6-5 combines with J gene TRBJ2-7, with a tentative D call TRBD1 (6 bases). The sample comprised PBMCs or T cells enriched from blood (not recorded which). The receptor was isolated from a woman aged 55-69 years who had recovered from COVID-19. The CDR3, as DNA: TGTGCCAGCAGGCGACAGGACGCCTACGAGCAGTACTTC. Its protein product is CASRRQDAYEQYF.